The rows below give T cell receptor beta chains drawn from one sample of a study of T cell repertoires in cytomegalovirus infection. TCRdb redid the calling of the reads with MiXCR, one entry per CDR3 protein. The sample lists about 310,000 distinct CDR3 sequences, 20% to 25% seen once, with about an eighth in the top ten. The antigens of these receptors remain unknown. Material: cultured PBMCs, obtained from culture after CMV antigen stimulation. These receptors all come from a human donor in good health (CMV status not recorded). Some clones in this sample may be carry-over from other donors' samples. Each CDR3 is given without its conserved first and last residue. The order of the fields is J gene, V gene, CDR3 protein.

>TRBJ2-2|TRBV7-3
ASSSRLDGELF
>TRBJ2-7|TRBV6-2/TRBV6-3
ASSYEQGYEQY
>TRBJ2-1|TRBV9
ASSPLLATSSYNEQF
>TRBJ2-5|TRBV7-8
ASSSDSGRGTQY
>TRBJ2-1|TRBV27
ASSSPLRQGYHNEQF
>TRBJ1-5|TRBV7-2
ASSLGSRNQPQH
>TRBJ1-1|TRBV7-2
ASSLVRVTEAF
>TRBJ2-7|TRBV7-8
ASSLGVNAGDHEQY
>TRBJ2-2|TRBV6-1
ASRPPVDTGELF
>TRBJ2-1|TRBV7-9
ASSRKREGWDEQF
>TRBJ1-1|TRBV20-1
SAMRQPTEAF
>TRBJ2-1|TRBV12-3/TRBV12-4
ASSSTPDLREF
>TRBJ1-2|TRBV20-1
SARFYLLRDGSYGYT
>TRBJ2-1|TRBV7-2
ASSRTLAEQF
>TRBJ2-7|TRBV28
ASSFSLLDRIFSYEQY
>TRBJ2-1|TRBV4-3
ASSQGPGTLGNEQF
>TRBJ2-3|TRBV6-1
ASSEVAGVDTQY
>TRBJ1-5|TRBV6-1
ASSRDRASNQPQH
>TRBJ2-7|TRBV7-2
ASSFNGGYEQY
>TRBJ2-5|TRBV6-4
ASPSRWGETQY
>TRBJ2-2|TRBV7-2
ASSLISGAGELF
>TRBJ1-2|TRBV4-1
ASSHPQGVGGYT
>TRBJ2-3|TRBV6-5
ASGGTGTAERDGTQY
>TRBJ2-1|TRBV19
ASSSVAPNEQF
>TRBJ1-1|TRBV7-9
ASSAHRVNTEAF
>TRBJ1-3|TRBV7-6
ASSSTYGNTIY
>TRBJ2-2|TRBV7-2
ASSPRASRNTGELF
>TRBJ2-3|TRBV5-6
ASSFGTHAGTDTQY
>TRBJ2-7|TRBV27
ASSQRGSYEQY
>TRBJ2-1|TRBV7-2
ASSALAGGDNEQF
>TRBJ1-2|TRBV29-1
SVEAGQSNYGYT
>TRBJ1-2|TRBV7-2
ASSLAGGNGYT
>TRBJ2-1|TRBV15
ATSASPGTRGNEQF
>TRBJ1-1|TRBV7-9
ASSLAGGGAEAF
>TRBJ1-5|TRBV7-2
ASSSRFSSQPQH
>TRBJ1-1|TRBV28
ANRRQGSTEAF
>TRBJ2-3|TRBV27
ASRPTGQGATDTQY
>TRBJ2-2|TRBV7-2
ASSLWLAGPNTGELF
>TRBJ2-7|TRBV27
ASSLKGRVSYEQY
>TRBJ1-5|TRBV4-1
ASSHSPGGNQPQH
>TRBJ2-5|TRBV6-1
ARCSLGAKLRRETQY
>TRBJ2-7|TRBV2
ASSGGLRQGNYEQY
>TRBJ2-3|TRBV7-9
ASSLGSSLDTQY
>TRBJ2-1|TRBV28
ATHGTSGRNEQF
>TRBJ1-1|TRBV7-9
ASSLSGTGVPNTEAF
>TRBJ2-1|TRBV9
ASSAGLAPGNEQF